A selection of T cell receptor beta chains follows, all from one sample in a study of technical replicates of blood from a handful of donors. The table came from immunoSEQ multiplex PCR; TCRdb's copy has only in-frame clones and leaves some out. Among under 100,000 clones, approximately 96% were seen once, and the ten largest hold around 0.31%. Sequenced sample: T cells isolated from PBMCs. The receptors here all came from a human donor in good health. CDR3s include the opening cysteine and the closing phenylalanine or tryptophan. The D gene is left open where the match is weak. Size values are once, few and many counts, or a class for expanded clones, and some rows have none.

V,size,J,D,DNA,CDR3
TRBV6-5,-,TRBJ2-7,TRBD1,TGTGCCAGCCGGGGACAGGGGGTTCACGAGCAGTACTTC,CASRGQGVHEQYF
TRBV7-9,-,TRBJ2-7,-,TGTGCCAGCAGCTTTAACAGAGCCTACGAGCAGTACTTC,CASSFNRAYEQYF
TRBV25-1,few,TRBJ1-1,-,TGTGCCAGCCTCAGGGGCACTGAAGCTTTCTTT,CASLRGTEAFF
TRBV10-3,-,TRBJ2-5,-,TGTGCCATCAGTGAGTCCCCAAGAGCGGGTCCTTCTGGGACCCAGTACTTC,CAISESPRAGPSGTQYF
TRBV30,-,TRBJ1-4,-,TGTGCCTGGAGTTTCTCCGCTAATGAAAAACTGTTTTTT,CAWSFSANEKLFF
TRBV27,once,TRBJ2-1,-,TGTGCCAGCAGTCAATACAATGAGCAGTTCTTC,CASSQYNEQFF
TRBV2,few,TRBJ1-2,-,TGTGCCAGCACCGGGGGTAGAGGGAACGGCTACACCTTC,CASTGGRGNGYTF
TRBV10-2,-,TRBJ1-5,TRBD1,TGCGCCAGCAGTGAATTCACGACAGGGGGCAATCAGCCCCAGCATTTT,CASSEFTTGGNQPQHF
TRBV5-1,-,TRBJ2-1,TRBD2,TGCGCCAGCAGCTTTAATAGCGGGAGGACCAATGAGCAGTTCTTC,CASSFNSGRTNEQFF
TRBV28,-,TRBJ2-1,TRBD2,TGTGCCAGCAGTTTTAGACTAGCGGGAGGGCCAGGTGAGCAGTTCTTC,CASSFRLAGGPGEQFF
TRBV6-6,-,TRBJ2-7,TRBD2,TGTGCCAGCAGTTACGGGGGACTAGCGGGAACCTACGAGCAGTACTTC,CASSYGGLAGTYEQYF
TRBV7-3,-,TRBJ2-7,-,TGTGCCAGCAGCAAGCAGGGATACGAGCAGTACTTC,CASSKQGYEQYF
TRBV11-3,-,TRBJ2-1,-,TGTGCCAGCAGCTTAGGACGGGTGAGCAATGAGCAGTTCTTC,CASSLGRVSNEQFF
TRBV4-2,-,TRBJ2-3,TRBD2,TGTGCCAGCAGCCAAGACCAGCTAGCGGGAGGGTGGGGCACAGATACGCAGTATTTT,CASSQDQLAGGWGTDTQYF
TRBV6-5,-,TRBJ2-7,TRBD1,TGTGCCAGCAGTTACTCGACAGGGGGCGCGGGCGAGCAGTACTTC,CASSYSTGGAGEQYF
TRBV19,-,TRBJ1-3,-,TGTGCCAGCTTCCGGGGGAGCTCTGGAAACACCATATATTTT,CASFRGSSGNTIYF
TRBV5-6,once,TRBJ1-2,TRBD1,TGTGCCAGCAGCTCGTGGACAGGTAAAGGGAATGGCTACACCTTC,CASSSWTGKGNGYTF
TRBV10-3,-,TRBJ2-7,TRBD2,TGTGCCATCAGTGGGGGAAAGCGGGAGGGCCTTTCGAACTACGAGCAGTACTTC,CAISGGKREGLSNYEQYF
TRBV27,-,TRBJ2-5,TRBD1,TGTGCCAGCAGTTTATTATCCGGACAGGGTCCAGAGACCCAGTACTTC,CASSLLSGQGPETQYF
TRBV6-5,-,TRBJ1-2,TRBD1,TGTGCCAGCAGTCCGAGCTCGGACAGGGGATATGGCTACACCTTC,CASSPSSDRGYGYTF
TRBV2,-,TRBJ1-5,-,TGTGCCAGCAGTGGTTCGGGGAATCAGCCCCAGCATTTT,CASSGSGNQPQHF
TRBV9,once,TRBJ2-3,-,TGTGCCAGCAGCGTACAGTTGGACTTAAGCACAGATACGCAGTATTTT,CASSVQLDLSTDTQYF
TRBV28,-,TRBJ2-7,TRBD2,TGTGCCAGCAGTTCAGAATACCCGGGGGGTTACGAGCAGTACTTC,CASSSEYPGGYEQYF
TRBV27,-,TRBJ2-1,TRBD2,TGTGCCAGCAGTTGGGGACTAGCGGGATTTGAGCAGTTCTTC,CASSWGLAGFEQFF
TRBV4-1,-,TRBJ2-7,-,TGCGCCAGCAGCCCCCGGGATAACTACGAGCAGTACTTC,CASSPRDNYEQYF
TRBV6-1,-,TRBJ2-7,-,TGTGCCAGCAGTGAAGACAGGGATTGGTACGAGCAGTACTTC,CASSEDRDWYEQYF
TRBV4-1,-,TRBJ1-5,TRBD1,TGCGCCAGCAGGTCGACAGGGGGCGGAAGCAATCAGCCCCAGCATTTT,CASRSTGGGSNQPQHF
TRBV5-6,-,TRBJ1-1,-,TGTGCCAGCAGCTCGCTGCAGGAGGAGACTGAAGCTTTCTTT,CASSSLQEETEAFF
TRBV27,-,TRBJ2-1,-,TGTGCCAGCAGTTTAACGGGGTCCTACAATGAGCAGTTCTTC,CASSLTGSYNEQFF
TRBV29-1,-,TRBJ2-5,TRBD2,TGCAGCGTCTGCATGGTAGCGGGAACCGCCCAAGAGACCCAGTACTTC,CSVCMVAGTAQETQYF
TRBV29-1,-,TRBJ2-2,-,TGCAGCGTTGAAGTAGCGGATAACACCGGGGAGCTGTTTTTT,CSVEVADNTGELFF
TRBV28,-,TRBJ2-2,TRBD2,TGTGCCAGCAGTCCGGTACTAGCGGGAGGCTACACCGGGGAGCTGTTTTTT,CASSPVLAGGYTGELFF
TRBV27,-,TRBJ2-3,TRBD2,TGTGCCAGCAGTTTATGGATAGCGGGAGGGCTTGGAGATACGCAGTATTTT,CASSLWIAGGLGDTQYF
TRBV14,-,TRBJ2-6,-,TGTGCCAGCAGCCACCAGGGGTCTGGGGCCAACGTCCTGACTTTC,CASSHQGSGANVLTF
TRBV19,-,TRBJ1-5,-,TGTGCCAGTAGTGCTTACGGACAGAGCAATCAGCCCCAGCATTTT,CASSAYGQSNQPQHF
TRBV4-3,-,TRBJ1-2,-,TGCGCCAGCAGCCAAGATCTCGCGGAATACTATGGCTACACCTTC,CASSQDLAEYYGYTF
TRBV28,-,TRBJ2-1,TRBD2,TGTGCCAGCAGTTTGCCTAGCGGGAGGGCGATGAGCTCCTACAATGAGCAGTTCTTC,CASSLPSGRAMSSYNEQFF
TRBV19,-,TRBJ1-5,-,TGTGCCAGTTCCAGGTCGAATCAGCCCCAGCATTTT,CASSRSNQPQHF
TRBV5-1,-,TRBJ2-7,-,TGCGCCAGCAGCTTAAATGGCGGGGGCACATACGAGCAGTACTTC,CASSLNGGGTYEQYF
TRBV19,-,TRBJ2-3,TRBD2,TGTGCTACGGAAATAAGAGCGGGAGGCGCAGATACGCAGTATTTT,CATEIRAGGADTQYF
TRBV10-2,-,TRBJ2-1,TRBD2,TGCGCCAGCAGTGAGTCGGGACTAGCGCCTTACAATGAGCAGTTCTTC,CASSESGLAPYNEQFF
TRBV30,-,TRBJ2-6,-,TGTGCCTGGGGAAGGAGTTCTGGGGCCAACGTCCTGACTTTC,CAWGRSSGANVLTF
TRBV7-2,once,TRBJ2-2,TRBD2,TGTGCCAGCAGCTTAAGCGCTAGCGGGAGTTATACCGGGGAGCTGTTTTTT,CASSLSASGSYTGELFF
TRBV2,-,TRBJ1-1,-,TGTGCCAGCAGTGAGACCCGGGGAATGAACACTGAAGCTTTCTTT,CASSETRGMNTEAFF
TRBV4-2,-,TRBJ2-7,TRBD1,TGTGCCAGCAAAGGGGGACAGGGGCACTACGAGCAGTACTTC,CASKGGQGHYEQYF
TRBV10-3,once,TRBJ2-5,-,TGTGCCATCACCGCACGAGCCCAAGAGACCCAGTACTTC,CAITARAQETQYF